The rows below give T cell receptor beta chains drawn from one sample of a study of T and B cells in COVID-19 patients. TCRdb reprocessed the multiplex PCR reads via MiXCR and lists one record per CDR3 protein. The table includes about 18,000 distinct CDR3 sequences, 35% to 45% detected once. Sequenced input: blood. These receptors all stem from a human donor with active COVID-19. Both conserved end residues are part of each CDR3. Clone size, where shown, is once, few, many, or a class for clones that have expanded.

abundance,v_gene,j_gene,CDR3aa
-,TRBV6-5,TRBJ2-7,CASSPRGAWNYEQYF
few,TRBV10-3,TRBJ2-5,CAISQPGATQETQYF
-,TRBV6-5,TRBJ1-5,CASSADSYSNQPQHF
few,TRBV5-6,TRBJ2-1,CASSIAGGRSYNEQFF
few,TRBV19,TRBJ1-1,CASSTLPGQINTEAFF
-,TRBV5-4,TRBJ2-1,CASSLTGPWNEQFF
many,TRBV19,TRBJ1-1,CARRGNRGTEAFF
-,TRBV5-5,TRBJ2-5,CASSLKGGKTQYF
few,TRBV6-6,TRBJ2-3,CASSYDSTDTQYF
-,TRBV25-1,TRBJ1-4,CASSEAGDEKLFF
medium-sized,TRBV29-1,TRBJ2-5,CSARVREETQYF
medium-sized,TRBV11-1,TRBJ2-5,CASSLRGRQETQYF
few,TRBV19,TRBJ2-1,CASSIIPGQGADEQFF
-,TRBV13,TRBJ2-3,CASSPGVTGELSGGAPDTQYF
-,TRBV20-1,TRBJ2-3,CSARDGGLDTQYF
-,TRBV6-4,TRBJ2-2,CVSSESTGGSGELFF
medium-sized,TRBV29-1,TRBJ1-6,CSVAVDRGGNSPLHF
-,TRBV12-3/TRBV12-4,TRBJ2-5,CASSLSGAGETQYF
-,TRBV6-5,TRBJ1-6,CASSYPSIQGGNSPLHF
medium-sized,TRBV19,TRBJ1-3,CASGPTGGNTIYF
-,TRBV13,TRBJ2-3,CASSALTSGGAPDTQYF
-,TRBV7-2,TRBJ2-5,CASSLGGQPSETQYF
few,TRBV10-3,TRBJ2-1,CAISERGEQFF
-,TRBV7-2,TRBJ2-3,CASTDTDRAWDTQYF
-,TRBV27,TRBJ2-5,CASSLWAGVQETQYF
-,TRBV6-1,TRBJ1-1,CASSDGTGGRTEAFF
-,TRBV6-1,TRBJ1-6,CASSPPRGDNSPLHF
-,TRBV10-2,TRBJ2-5,CASRSRGPETQYF